Below, 16 T cell receptor beta chains from the same sample are listed, as sequenced in a study of T cells expressing NK-cell markers. TCRdb reprocessed the 5' RACE reads, with one entry per CDR3 protein and no DNA. The sample includes about 3,400 distinct CDR3 sequences. Sequencing was done on a sample of blood T cells: a sorted CD56 or NKG2C T cell subset, CD4+ or CD8+ T cells, or bulk PBMC T cells (not recorded which). The source of these receptors is a man aged 18-69 years in good health.

The chain recombines TRBV29-1 with TRBJ1-1; TCRdb reports TRBD1, a call that lacks DNA to check it against. The length of the CDR3 is 14 residues. Germline V gives CDR1 SQVTM, CDR2 ANQGSEA. The CDR3 reads CSDRQPPMNTEAFF.

V and J are TRBV11-2 and TRBJ2-7. The CDR3 sequence is 14 residues long. Germline assignment: CDR1 SGHAT and CDR2 FQNNGV. CDR3: CASSLVGWGYEQYF.

This chain joins TRBV6-5 and TRBJ2-3. The CDR3 sequence is 14 residues long. The germline V gene has CDR1 MNHEY and CDR2 SVGAGI. The chain's CDR3 is CASSYSLNSDTQYF.

V is TRBV13 and J is TRBJ1-2. In germline, CDR1 is PRHDT, CDR2 FYEKMQ (reference sequence). The CDR3 runs 15 residues. The CDR3: CASSYGRRTNYGYTF.

J is TRBJ2-7 and V is TRBV11-2; TCRdb selects TRBD2, and the lack of DNA leaves this call unchecked. Germline V gives CDR1 SGHAT, CDR2 FQNNGV. The CDR3 covers 14 residues. This CDR3 is CASSQTGLNYEQYF.

The chain carries TRBV28 and TRBJ2-2; without DNA, the TCRdb call of TRBD2 cannot be checked. CDR1 and CDR2 from the germline V gene are MDHEN and SYDVKM. The CDR3 contains 15 residues. The CDR3 sequence: CASSGGPMNTGELFF.

The V gene is TRBV11-2, the J gene TRBJ2-3; the D call of TRBD2 rests on TCRdb alone, since no DNA is present to check it. The CDR3 consists of 18 residues. Per the germline V gene, CDR1 is SGHAT and CDR2 is FQNNGV. This CDR3 is CASSLPMGAGGQADTQYF.

The chain is built from TRBV5-5 and TRBJ1-5; the D call of TRBD1 rests on TCRdb alone, since no DNA is present to check it. CDR1 SGHKS and CDR2 YYEKEE come from the germline V gene (reference sequence). The CDR3 length is 16 residues. The CDR3 sequence is CASSLGVGTIAQPQHF.

J is TRBJ1-5 and V is TRBV5-8; TCRdb gives TRBD1 as the D gene, but with no DNA this cannot be confirmed. Germline V lookup: CDR1 SGHTS, CDR2 YDEGEE. CDR3 length: 15 amino acids. The CDR3 is CASSRGFGQDQPQHF.

The chain uses TRBV6-4 and TRBJ1-4. In germline, CDR1 is MRHNA, CDR2 SNTAGT. The CDR3 has 12 amino acids. The CDR3: CASGRSGEKLFF.

The chain combines TRBV7-2 with TRBJ1-1; as DNA is missing, the TRBD1 call by TCRdb cannot be tested. CDR3 length: 14 amino acids. Looked up from germline, CDR1 is SGHTA and CDR2 is FQGNSA. The CDR3 protein is CASSLGQFNTEAFF. Filled out from reference TRBV7-2 and TRBJ1-1, the complete variable domain reads GAGVSQSPSNKVTEKGKDVELRCDPISGHTALYWYRQSLGQGLEFLIYFQGNSAPDKSGLPSDRFSAERTGGSVSTLTIQRTQQEDSAVYLCASSLGQFNTEAFFGQGTRLTVV.

The chain couples TRBV7-6 to TRBJ2-1; TCRdb proposes TRBD2, but this gene call is untestable without DNA. In germline, CDR1 is SGHVS, CDR2 FNYEAQ. The CDR3 spans 16 residues. The CDR3 region is CASSFFPAGTNNEQFF. Full variable domain (missing parts from reference TRBV7-6 and TRBJ2-1): GAGVSQSPRYKVTKRGQDVALRCDPISGHVSLYWYRQALGQGPEFLTYFNYEAQQDKSGLPNDRFSAERPEGSISTLTIQRTEQRDSAMYRCASSFFPAGTNNEQFFGPGTRLTVL.

The chain links TRBV9 to TRBJ2-5. This CDR3 region has 15 residues. Germline CDR1 is SGDLS and CDR2 is YYNGEE. The CDR3 protein is CASSDPTWGTETQYF.

The chain combines TRBV11-2 with TRBJ2-5; TCRdb calls TRBD2, which cannot be checked without DNA. From germline, CDR1 is SGHAT and CDR2 FQNNGV. CDR3 length: 15 amino acids. The CDR3 loop reads CATNTRGLDAETQYF.

The gene calls are TRBV7-8 and TRBJ1-5; checking the TCRdb D call of TRBD1 is not possible without DNA. This CDR3 region has 13 residues. Germline CDR1 SGHVS, CDR2 FQNEAQ. CDR3 residues: CASRSDRGQPQHF.

This clonotype registers medium-sized by frequency. The chain has TRBV4-1 and TRBJ1-6. The CDR3 totals 15 residues. Germline V gene sequence: CDR1 MGHRA, CDR2 YSYEKL. CDR3 sequence reads: CASSQGITYNSPLHF.